A single TCR beta chain is shown here with its context. Its target is unknown. This entry belongs to a study of CD8+CD57+ T cells in acquired aplastic anemia. For the study at large: Quantities of DNA derived from sorted CD4+ and CD8+ cells averaged approximately 3 ug. Points from the study as a whole: Twenty-nine shared CD8+ CDR3s appeared highly expressed within patients' immunodominant clones.

By flow cytometry, patients selected for sequencing had shown an expansion of CD8+CD57+ cells. All patients had severe acquired aplastic anemia. Patients were untreated when blood was sampled. Germline V CDR1 and CDR2: SNHLY, FYNNEI. This CDR3 is built from 14 residues. V lost 7 bases and J 0 bases, leaving 11 bases between the germline ends. TCR beta VDJ and CDR3 profiles were obtained from a genomic DNA template. From the reads, TCRdb called clonotypes with MiXCR, one entry per CDR3 protein. The profile covers about 120,000 distinct CDR3 sequences, with under 60% appearing a single time and about 29% taken by the ten largest.

This TCR was sampled from a human donor with aplastic anemia. The J gene is TRBJ2-3, the V gene TRBV2; D may be TRBD1 or TRBD2 (6 bases each). Material for sequencing was sorted CD4+, CD8+, or CD8+CD57+ T cells (not recorded which) from PBMCs. The CDR3 nucleotides are TGTGCCAGCAAGGGGGGCCGGAGCACAGATACGCAGTATTTT. It yields the protein CASKGGRSTDTQYF.